The 18 T cell receptor beta chains reported below all come from one sample, sequenced in a study of blood T cell repertoires in COVID-19. Libraries were prepared by immunoSEQ multiplex PCR; TCRdb keeps only in-frame clonotypes and omits some of them. The sample carries more than 200,000 clones, about 85% recorded once. Specimen: PBMCs or T cells enriched from blood (not recorded which). Source of these receptors: a man between 25 and 39 years old who had recovered from COVID-19.

The chain uses TRBV7-9 and TRBJ2-7; tentatively, D is TRBD2 (6 bases). Trimming shortened V by 10 bases and J by 1 base, and 20 bases separated the two germline ends. Germline assignment: CDR1 SEHNR and CDR2 FQNEAQ (reference sequence). The CDR3 extends over 15 amino acids. The CDR3 protein is CATAGGAGRSYEQYF. Written as DNA, the CDR3 is TGTGCCACCGCGGGCGGGGCCGGTCGGTCCTACGAGCAGTACTTC.

The chain combines TRBV19 with TRBJ1-1; no reliable D call. This CDR3 has 15 amino acids. Germline V gene sequence: CDR1 LNHDA, CDR2 SQIVND (reference sequence). Trimming took 4 bases from V and 2 from J, leaving 14 bases between them. CDR3 in DNA: TGTGCCAGTAGTACTTGGACTGAGGCAAACACTGAAGCTTTCTTT. This codes for CASSTWTEANTEAFF.

The chain combines TRBV7-2 with TRBJ2-5, with D tentatively TRBD1 (6 bases). Trimming stripped 3 bases from V and 5 bases from J, with 13 bases between. This CDR3 contains 14 residues. Germline V lookup: CDR1 SGHTA, CDR2 FQGNSA. CDR3 sequence: CASSLGQGWETQYF. Written as DNA, the CDR3 is TGTGCCAGCAGCTTGGGTCAGGGGTGGGAGACCCAGTACTTC.

This clone has a handful of counts. The V gene is TRBV27, the J gene TRBJ1-5; D possibly corresponds to TRBD1 (6 bases). The germline V and J ends were trimmed by 6 bases and 6 bases, with 15 bases remaining between them. The germline V gene encodes CDR1 MNHEY and CDR2 SMNVEV (reference sequence). This CDR3 region has 14 residues. The chain's CDR3 is CASSVGGGPQPQHF. In DNA form, the CDR3 reads TGTGCCAGCAGCGTGGGCGGGGGGCCTCAGCCCCAGCATTTT.

The chain joins TRBV7-2 to TRBJ1-3; TRBD1 aligns across 7 bases. Trimming took 6 bases from V and 0 from J; bases not matched to a gene: 5. CDR1 is SGHTA, CDR2 FQGNSA, per germline. CDR3 length: 15 amino acids. The CDR3 protein is CASRPGTVSGNTIYF. The CDR3 DNA reads as TGTGCCAGCAGGCCCGGGACAGTCTCTGGAAACACCATATATTTT.

The V call is TRBV28, the J call TRBJ1-2; 7 bases line up with TRBD1. CDR1 and CDR2 from the germline V gene are MDHEN and SYDVKM. V shed 6 bases and J 4 bases; nucleotides not matched to a gene: 8. The CDR3 is 14 amino acids. The DNA for the CDR3 is TGTGCCAGCAGGTCACACGGACAGGTCTATGGCTACACCTTC. Translated: CASRSHGQVYGYTF.

J is TRBJ2-7 and V is TRBV5-5; 10 nucleotides agree with TRBD2. CDR3 length: 17 residues. The ends lost 3 bases at V and 2 bases at J; junction bases unmatched: 11. Germline loops: CDR1 SGHKS, CDR2 YYEKEE (reference sequence). The CDR3, as DNA: TGTGCCAGCAGCTATACTAGCGGGACATACGGGACCTACGAGCAGTACTTC. Protein product: CASSYTSGTYGTYEQYF.

The V and J genes are TRBV27 and TRBJ1-2, with 7 positions matching TRBD1. The CDR3 sequence is 12 residues long. Per germline, CDR1 MNHEY and CDR2 SMNVEV (reference sequence). The trim removed 5 bases at V and 8 bases at J, leaving 5 bases unmatched. DNA for the CDR3: TGTGCCAGCAGTCCGACAGGGTTAGGCTACACCTTC. This sequence encodes CASSPTGLGYTF.

The V gene is TRBV5-1, the J gene TRBJ1-6, with D tentatively TRBD1 (6 bases). The CDR3 runs 14 residues. The V gene's germline CDR1 is SGHRS and CDR2 YFSETQ. V shed 0 bases and J shed 8 bases, with 9 bases lying between them. The CDR3 sequence is CASSLEGGDSPLHF. The DNA for the CDR3 is TGCGCCAGCAGCTTGGAAGGGGGGGATTCACCCCTCCACTTT.

The chain combines TRBV9 with TRBJ2-1; 11 bases are shared with TRBD2. Unmatched junction bases numbered 8, after V lost 3 bases and J lost 9 bases. CDR1 SGDLS and CDR2 YYNGEE come from the germline V gene. The CDR3 runs 15 residues. The CDR3 DNA sequence: TGTGCCAGCAGCGCCCGTAGCGGGGGGGCAGTTGAGCAGTTCTTC. Residues: CASSARSGGAVEQFF.

This chain joins TRBV15 and TRBJ2-2; D not certain. The CDR3 contains 14 residues. Trimming left V 1 base short and J 7 bases short, with 10 bases between. The germline CDR1 and CDR2 sequences are LNHNV and YYDKDF (reference sequence). The CDR3 spells CATSRAYNSGELFF. Here the CDR3 DNA reads TGTGCCACCAGCAGAGCCTATAATAGCGGGGAGCTGTTTTTT.

This chain uses TRBV7-8 with TRBJ1-2; D perhaps matches TRBD1 (5 bases). The germline gives CDR1 SGHVS, CDR2 FQNEAQ. V was clipped by 8 bases and J by 6 bases, with 16 bases between them. The CDR3 sequence is 13 residues long. CDR3: CASGSGHTDGYTF. CDR3 DNA sequence: TGTGCCAGCGGGTCAGGGCACACAGATGGCTACACCTTC.

V usage is TRBV3-1 (or the pseudogene TRBV3-2) and J usage is TRBJ2-7; D not certain. Germline-derived CDR1 and CDR2 are LGHDT and YNNKEL (reference sequence). This CDR3 spans 12 amino acids. V lost 0 bases and J 6 bases, leaving 6 bases between the germline ends. The CDR3 DNA follows: TGTGCCAGCAGCCAAGATCGCGCCGAGCAGTACTTC. Translating it yields CASSQDRAEQYF.

The rearrangement uses TRBV4-1 and TRBJ2-7; TRBD2 might be the D (5 bases). V lost 2 bases and J 2 bases, leaving 13 bases between the germline ends. The CDR3 has 15 residues. Germline lookup yields CDR1 MGHRA and CDR2 YSYEKL. The CDR3 spells CASSQPTRNPYEQYF. CDR3 DNA sequence: TGCGCCAGCAGCCAACCAACTAGGAACCCCTACGAGCAGTACTTC.

This clone occurred once. This chain joins TRBV7-9 and TRBJ2-3; possible D gene TRBD2, 6 bases. Germline-derived CDR1 and CDR2 are SEHNR and FQNEAQ (reference sequence). Trimming left V 5 bases short and J 8 bases short, with 17 bases between. The CDR3 has 14 residues. The CDR3 sequence: CASSAKSGLGTQYF. In DNA, the CDR3 is TGTGCCAGCAGCGCTAAGAGCGGGTTGGGTACGCAGTATTTT.

The V call is TRBV19, the J call TRBJ1-1; D possibly corresponds to TRBD1 (5 bases). CDR1 is LNHDA and CDR2 is SQIVND in the germline V gene (reference sequence). V dropped 7 bases and J dropped 0 bases, with 12 bases sitting between them. This CDR3 region has 14 residues. The CDR3 region has the DNA TGTGCCAGTACCCAGACAGTTATGAACACTGAAGCTTTCTTT. Translated, it gives CASTQTVMNTEAFF. The variable domain in full, with the rest retrieved from reference TRBV19 and TRBJ1-1, is DGGITQSPKYLFRKEGQNVTLSCEQNLNHDAMYWYRQDPGQGLRLIYYSQIVNDFQKGDIAEGYSVSREKKESFPLTVTSAQKNPTAFYLCASTQTVMNTEAFFGQGTRLTVV.

A note on this clone: The sample has other DNA sequences that encode this CDR3 too. The rearrangement uses TRBV2 and TRBJ2-2; no clear D gene. Germline-derived CDR1 and CDR2 are SNHLY and FYNNEI. The CDR3 is 13 residues long. Trimming cost V 3 bases and J 3 bases, with 5 bases left between them. In nucleotides, the CDR3 is TGTGCCAGCAGTGAGAGTTACACCGGGGAGCTGTTTTTT. Residues: CASSESYTGELFF.

The chain recombines TRBV30 with TRBJ2-1; TRBD2 matches 7 bases. J gave up 4 bases and V 5 bases, and 8 bases lay outside the gene matches. The CDR3 has 14 amino acids. Germline lookup yields CDR1 GTSNPN and CDR2 SVGIG (reference sequence). CDR3 loop: CAWASLSGYNEQFF. The CDR3 DNA reads as TGTGCCTGGGCTTCGCTTAGCGGGTACAATGAGCAGTTCTTC. Complete variable domain (other parts from reference TRBV30 and TRBJ2-1): SQTIHQWPATLVQPVGSPLSLECTVEGTSNPNLYWYRQAAGRGLQLLFYSVGIGQISSEVPQNLSASRPQDRQFILSSKKLLLSDSGFYLCAWASLSGYNEQFFGPGTRLTVL.